The 32 T cell receptor beta chains reported below all come from one sample, sequenced in a study of blood T cell repertoires in COVID-19. TCRdb's copy holds only in-frame clones and misses some; the assay was immunoSEQ multiplex PCR. Altogether about 240,000 clones are present, more than 75% being singletons, with the ten largest covering around 12%. The sample comprised peripheral blood. These receptors all stem from a woman aged 60-75 years with active or convalescent COVID-19.

This chain uses TRBV9 with TRBJ1-5; D unclear. The CDR3 sequence is 13 residues long. The germline CDR1 and CDR2 sequences are SGDLS and YYNGEE. Trimming stripped 0 bases from V and 5 bases from J, with 6 bases between. The CDR3 nucleotides read TGTGCCAGCAGCGTAGGAGGGTATCAGCCCCAGCATTTT. It translates to CASSVGGYQPQHF.

This rearrangement joins TRBV6-1 to TRBJ1-2; 10 bases are a match to TRBD1. The germline CDR1 and CDR2 sequences are MNHNS and SASEGT. The CDR3 length is 15 residues. The V gene end was trimmed by 2 bases and the J gene end by 1 base; junction bases not matched to a gene: 1. Here the CDR3 reads CASSERDRGNYGYTF. CDR3 nucleotide sequence: TGTGCCAGCAGTGAAAGGGACAGGGGTAACTATGGCTACACCTTC.

This clone was observed once. The chain carries TRBV12-3 or TRBV12-4 and TRBJ1-2, with 10 bases matching TRBD1. The V and J ends lost 6 bases and 7 bases, in that order; junction bases with no gene match: 2. The CDR3 covers 12 residues. CDR3 DNA: TGTGCCAGCAGAGGGACAGGGGCTGGCTACACCTTC. The encoded protein is CASRGTGAGYTF.

The chain joins TRBV25-1 to TRBJ1-6; D is perhaps TRBD1 (6 bases). The V and J ends lost 2 bases and 9 bases respectively, with 14 bases between them. The CDR3 totals 15 residues. Germline values: CDR1 MGHDK, CDR2 SYGVNS. The chain's CDR3 is CASSENPGASSPLHF. The CDR3 DNA is TGTGCCAGCAGTGAAAACCCAGGGGCGAGTTCACCCCTCCACTTT.

The CDR3 DNA sequence: TGTGCCAGCAGTCTGACAGGGTCTGGAAACACCATATATTTT. Translation gives CASSLTGSGNTIYF. This chain joins TRBV25-1 and TRBJ1-3, with TRBD1 matching over 7 bases. Losses at the gene ends were 5 bases for V and 1 base for J; bases not matched to a gene: 2. The CDR3 is 14 amino acids. In germline, CDR1 is MGHDK, CDR2 SYGVNS.

V is TRBV2 and J is TRBJ1-2; D uncertain. There are 14 residues in the CDR3. The germline CDR1 and CDR2 sequences are SNHLY and FYNNEI. V lost 3 bases and J lost 4, with 12 bases in between. The CDR3 region has the DNA TGTGCCAGCAGTGAGAGGGAATTCATCTATGGCTACACCTTC. This sequence encodes CASSEREFIYGYTF.

The gene calls are TRBV13 and TRBJ2-7; 7 nucleotides align to TRBD1. Germline-derived CDR1 and CDR2 are PRHDT and FYEKMQ (reference sequence). V shed 0 bases and J 2 bases; nucleotides not matched to a gene: 1. The CDR3 consists of 14 residues. The CDR3 region is CASSLGRGPYEQYF. The CDR3 nucleotides read TGTGCCAGCAGCTTAGGTAGGGGGCCCTACGAGCAGTACTTC. The variable domain in full, completed from reference TRBV13 and TRBJ2-7, reads AAGVIQSPRHLIKEKRETATLKCYPIPRHDTVYWYQQGPGQDPQFLISFYEKMQSDKGSIPDRFSAQQFSDYHSELNMSSLELGDSALYFCASSLGRGPYEQYFGPGTRLTVT.

V gene TRBV6-5 combines with J gene TRBJ2-5; 9 positions match TRBD2. J gave up 1 base and V 3 bases, and 6 bases lay outside the gene matches. The CDR3 loop spans 16 amino acids. Germline CDR1 and CDR2: MNHEY and SVGAGI. The CDR3 nucleotides read TGTGCCAGCAGTTATGGGGCGGGGGGGCCCCAAGAGACCCAGTACTTC. As protein: CASSYGAGGPQETQYF.

The chain joins TRBV9 to TRBJ2-3; 14 nucleotides line up with TRBD2. Trimming at V came to 3 bases and at J to 3 bases, leaving 3 bases not matched to a gene. Germline loops: CDR1 SGDLS, CDR2 YYNGEE. There are 16 residues in the CDR3. The CDR3 DNA reads as TGTGCCAGCAGCGGGACTAGCGGGGGGCTAACAGATACGCAGTATTTT. It yields the protein CASSGTSGGLTDTQYF. The variable domain in full, completed from reference TRBV9 and TRBJ2-3, reads DSGVTQTPKHLITATGQRVTLRCSPRSGDLSVYWYQQSLDQGLQFLIQYYNGEERAKGNILERFSAQQFPDLHSELNLSSLELGDSALYFCASSGTSGGLTDTQYFGPGTRLTVL.

The count of this clone is one. The V gene is TRBV30, the J gene TRBJ1-2; 10 bases map to TRBD1. After removal of 0 bases from V and 5 bases from J, the junction contained 3 bases not matched to a gene. The CDR3 consists of 14 residues. CDR1 and CDR2 from the germline V gene are GTSNPN and SVGIG (reference sequence). CDR3 residues: CAWSVRTGGYGYTF. CDR3 DNA: TGTGCCTGGAGTGTACGGACAGGGGGATATGGCTACACCTTC.

This sequence joins TRBV2 and TRBJ1-1; D possibly corresponds to TRBD1 (5 bases). CDR1 SNHLY and CDR2 FYNNEI come from the germline V gene. The CDR3 totals 19 residues. Between the trimmed V and J ends, which lost 5 bases and 1 base, there was a span of 26 bases. Written as DNA, the CDR3 is TGTGCCAGCAGTTCCCAACCTGGGGGGAGTGAGTTTTGGAACACTGAAGCTTTCTTT. Residues: CASSSQPGGSEFWNTEAFF.

V is TRBV7-2 and J is TRBJ1-2; D uncertain. The V end was cut by 1 base, the J end by 0 bases, with 6 bases between. The germline V gene encodes CDR1 SGHTA and CDR2 FQGNSA. The CDR3 consists of 14 residues. CDR3 residues: CASSLEYANYGYTF. In nucleotides, the CDR3 is TGTGCCAGCAGCTTAGAATATGCTAACTATGGCTACACCTTC.

About this clone itself: At one end, the junction sequence differs from germline, possibly due to a read error. The V call is TRBV3-1 (or the pseudogene TRBV3-2), the J call TRBJ2-2; tentative D call: TRBD1 (5 bases). The CDR3 loop spans 17 amino acids. Germline V gives CDR1 LGHDT, CDR2 YNNKEL (reference sequence). The chain's CDR3 is CASRHTDTITNTGELFF. The CDR3 nucleotides read TGTGCCAGCCGCCATACGGACACAATAACGAACACCGGGGAGCTGTTTTTT.

The rearrangement links TRBV7-3 to TRBJ1-1; D unclear. V shed 0 bases and J shed 5 bases, with 7 bases lying between them. The CDR3 sequence is 13 residues long. Germline V CDR1 and CDR2: SGHTA, FQGTGA. The CDR3 DNA sequence: TGTGCCAGCAGCTTAACGGTGAGGACTGAAGCTTTCTTT. Translating it yields CASSLTVRTEAFF.

This clone was seen a few times. The chain combines TRBV5-6 with TRBJ1-1, with D maybe TRBD1 (6 bases). This CDR3 is built from 14 residues. Germline values: CDR1 SGHDT, CDR2 YYEEEE. Trimming stripped 4 bases from V and 3 bases from J, with 13 bases between. CDR3 in amino acids: CASSPNRVDTEAFF. The CDR3, as DNA: TGTGCCAGCAGCCCCAACAGGGTCGACACTGAAGCTTTCTTT.

The gene calls are TRBV11-2 and TRBJ2-2; no reliable D call. The germline V and J ends were trimmed by 1 base and 1 base, with 4 bases remaining between them. Germline V gene sequence: CDR1 SGHAT, CDR2 FQNNGV. The CDR3 loop spans 14 amino acids. The CDR3, as DNA: TGTGCCAGCAGCTTAGGCGTGAACACCGGGGAGCTGTTTTTT. Its protein is CASSLGVNTGELFF.

The chain uses TRBV7-8 and TRBJ2-5, with 12 bases identical to TRBD2. Germline CDR1 reads SGHVS; CDR2 reads FQNEAQ. V was clipped by 3 bases and J by 1 base; unmatched bases: 3. The CDR3 extends over 16 amino acids. CDR3 sequence (DNA): TGTGCCAGCAGCTTCGGACTAGCGGGATTCCAAGAGACCCAGTACTTC. It yields the protein CASSFGLAGFQETQYF.

The chain uses TRBV24-1 and TRBJ2-5, with D possibly matching TRBD1 (8 bases). Germline CDR1 and CDR2: KGHDR and SFDVKD. CDR3 length equals 16 residues. Trimming stripped 4 bases from V and 5 bases from J, with 19 bases between. This chain's CDR3 is CATSDPGQGGGETQYF. The CDR3 DNA reads TGTGCCACCAGTGACCCCGGACAGGGAGGGGGGGAGACCCAGTACTTC.

The DNA of the CDR3 is TGTGCCAGCACCCCGGGGGAAGACTATGGCTACACCTTC. Protein product: CASTPGEDYGYTF. This chain joins TRBV28 and TRBJ1-2; TRBD1 is a possible D gene (5 bases). Trimming left V 7 bases short and J 3 bases short, with 12 bases between. CDR3 size: 13 residues. Germline CDR1 MDHEN, CDR2 SYDVKM.

This clone was seen only a few times. The chain joins TRBV18 to TRBJ1-2, with D unresolved. Germline V gene lookup returns CDR1 KGHSH and CDR2 LQKENI. The ends were cut back, 2 bases at V and 3 bases at J, with 7 bases in the middle. The CDR3 has 13 amino acids. The CDR3 spells CASSPSSDYGYTF. The CDR3 region has the DNA TGTGCCAGCTCACCATCTTCGGACTATGGCTACACCTTC. The full variable domain, in which reference TRBV18 and TRBJ1-2 provide the parts outside the CDR3, is NAGVMQNPRHLVRRRGQEARLRCSPMKGHSHVYWYRQLPEEGLKFMVYLQKENIIDESGMPKERFSAEFPKEGPSILRIQQVVRGDSAAYFCASSPSSDYGYTFGSGTRLTVV.

The chain recombines TRBV7-9 with TRBJ2-5, with 11 bases fitting TRBD1. V dropped 7 bases and J dropped 4; count of bases not matched to a gene: 14. The CDR3 covers 17 residues. From germline, CDR1 is SEHNR and CDR2 FQNEAQ (reference sequence). The CDR3 nucleotides read TGTGCCAGCACGCAGGGAAATGGACAGGGGGCTGGAGAGACCCAGTACTTC. Translating it yields CASTQGNGQGAGETQYF. Complete variable domain (other parts from reference TRBV7-9 and TRBJ2-5): DTGVSQNPRHKITKRGQNVTFRCDPISEHNRLYWYRQTLGQGPEFLTYFQNEAQLEKSRLLSDRFSAERPKGSFSTLEIQRTEQGDSAMYLCASTQGNGQGAGETQYFGPGTRLLVL.

The gene calls are TRBV7-2 and TRBJ1-6; D might be TRBD1 (6 bases). Germline CDR1 reads SGHTA; CDR2 reads FQGNSA. The V gene lost 5 bases and the J gene lost 3 bases, with 11 bases spanning the gap. The CDR3 extends over 15 amino acids. CDR3 sequence: CASSPRTVYNSPLHF. The CDR3 bases are TGTGCCAGCAGCCCCAGGACAGTCTATAATTCACCCCTCCACTTT.

This clone was recorded only once. The CDR3 DNA reads TGTGCCACCGCGGACAGAACTCAGCCCCAGCATTTT. The encoded protein is CATADRTQPQHF. This chain connects TRBV19 to TRBJ1-5; D is possibly TRBD1 (6 bases). The CDR3 loop spans 12 amino acids. CDR1 and CDR2 from the germline V gene are LNHDA and SQIVND (reference sequence). Trimming pared 10 bases from V and 6 bases from J, leaving 13 bases between.

In this sample, this clone turned up a few times. This chain joins TRBV2 and TRBJ1-5, with D uncertain. CDR1 is SNHLY, CDR2 FYNNEI, per germline. V shed 0 bases and J shed 0 bases, with 12 bases lying between them. The CDR3 has 17 residues. CDR3 in amino acids: CASSEAWWAGSNQPQHF. CDR3 DNA sequence: TGTGCCAGCAGTGAAGCCTGGTGGGCAGGTAGCAATCAGCCCCAGCATTTT.

The CDR3 spells CASSLGLFGEGNTEAFF. The CDR3 DNA sequence: TGCGCCAGCAGCTTGGGCCTGTTCGGGGAGGGGAACACTGAAGCTTTCTTT. The chain uses TRBV5-1 and TRBJ1-1; the D is unclear. Trimming pared 0 bases from V and 1 base from J, leaving 16 bases between. The CDR3 spans 17 residues. CDR1 and CDR2 from the germline V gene are SGHRS and YFSETQ.

This clone was seen once. The chain couples TRBV6-5 to TRBJ1-4; 8 positions agree with TRBD1. The CDR3 has 13 amino acids. Germline V gene sequence: CDR1 MNHEY, CDR2 SVGAGI. V shed 6 bases, J shed 5 bases, and the junction held 2 bases outside the gene matches. This CDR3 is CASSRTGNEKLFF. For the CDR3, the DNA is TGTGCCAGCAGCCGGACAGGGAATGAAAAACTGTTTTTT.

The chain recombines TRBV4-1 with TRBJ2-7, with 8 bases aligning to TRBD2. This CDR3 spans 17 amino acids. The V gene's germline CDR1 is MGHRA and CDR2 YSYEKL. The trim removed 1 base at V and 5 bases at J, leaving 13 bases unmatched. CDR3 DNA sequence: TGCGCCAGCAGCCAAGGTCCAAGAACGGGGGGGCCCCACGAGCAGTACTTC. Protein sequence: CASSQGPRTGGPHEQYF.

The genes are TRBV4-1 and TRBJ1-1, with D perhaps TRBD1 (5 bases). The CDR3 consists of 15 residues. Trimming left V 3 bases short and J 1 base short, with 12 bases between. The germline CDR1 and CDR2 sequences are MGHRA and YSYEKL. The CDR3 spells CASSHPWGKNTEAFF. The DNA of the CDR3 is TGCGCCAGCAGCCATCCCTGGGGCAAGAACACTGAAGCTTTCTTT.

The V gene is TRBV11-2, the J gene TRBJ1-1, with TRBD1 matching 12 bases. The V segment lost 5 bases and the J segment 7 bases; nucleotides outside the gene matches: 11. This CDR3 comprises 16 residues. Germline V CDR1 and CDR2: SGHAT, FQNNGV. CDR3 residues: CASSKRDRGLGGEAFF. The CDR3 DNA reads as TGTGCCAGCAGCAAACGGGACAGGGGGCTTGGTGGTGAAGCTTTCTTT.

V gene TRBV19 combines with J gene TRBJ2-5, with TRBD1 as a possible D gene (5 bases). V was shortened by 3 bases and J by 2 bases, with 10 bases between the two germline ends. Germline-derived CDR1 and CDR2 are LNHDA and SQIVND (reference sequence). This CDR3 has 14 residues. The CDR3: CASSIGQGQETQYF. Here the CDR3 DNA reads TGTGCCAGTAGTATTGGACAAGGGCAAGAGACCCAGTACTTC.

The chain is built from TRBV28 and TRBJ2-7, with 11 positions matching TRBD1. CDR1 and CDR2 (germline): MDHEN, SYDVKM. The V gene end was trimmed by 4 bases and the J gene end by 5 bases; junction bases not matched to a gene: 7. This CDR3 is 15 amino acids long. The CDR3 nucleotides read TGTGCCAGCAGTTCCGGGGGACAGGGGGGACACGAGCAGTACTTC. The encoded protein is CASSSGGQGGHEQYF.

The chain has TRBV6-5 and TRBJ1-1, with a weak D call TRBD1 (5 bases). Trimming pared 8 bases from V and 1 base from J, leaving 11 bases between. The germline CDR1 and CDR2 sequences are MNHEY and SVGAGI. The CDR3 covers 13 residues. Here the CDR3 reads CASWLTGNTEAFF. DNA of the CDR3: TGTGCCAGCTGGCTTACAGGGAACACTGAAGCTTTCTTT.